This T cell receptor (beta chain) was sequenced during a study of control samples from healthy donors and cancer patients. Sequenced by immunoSEQ multiplex PCR; TCRdb stores in-frame clones only, minus some. The table has about 25,000 clones, 65% to 90% seen once; the top ten hold 6.5% to 8%. This clonotype originated in a woman between 55 and 75 years old with head and neck cancer. Sequencing was done on a sample of PBMCs.

CDR3 region: CASSLERTGELFF. CDR3 coding DNA: TGTGCCAGCAGCTTGGAACGGACCGGGGAGCTGTTTTTT. The V call is TRBV5-4, the J call TRBJ2-2; D unclear. V was shortened by 0 bases and J by 5 bases, with 5 bases between the two germline ends. The CDR3 has 13 amino acids. Germline V gene data show CDR1 as SGHNT and CDR2 as YYREEE (reference sequence).